The clone carrying this T cell receptor beta chain has a count of ten or more. What it recognizes is unknown. TCRdb re-derived calls from the 5' RACE reads in MiXCR, one entry per CDR3 protein. The sample includes 250,000 to 350,000 distinct CDR3 sequences, approximately 8% of them seen just once. This specimen comes from a study of CD8 T cells in ankylosing spondylitis. The CDR3 totals 16 residues. Germline CDR1 LGHNA, CDR2 YSLEER. V lost 2 bases and J lost 7, with 21 bases in between. Broader study findings: Roughly eight highly homologous variants made up a TCR beta motif that seemed to typify ankylosing spondylitis blood. The clones that were linked to disease were reported to be significantly enriched in matched synovial fluid samples from ankylosing spondylitis patients. Prior work had noted some motif variants in reactive arthritis blood and synovial fluid.

This chain links TRBV4-3 with TRBJ2-7, with D perhaps TRBD1 (6 bases). This clonotype was sampled from a male donor with ankylosing spondylitis. The sample was blood, either unsorted or a sorted T cell fraction (not recorded which). The CDR3 here is CASSQSYGRGMWEQYF. Written as DNA, the CDR3 is TGCGCCAGCAGCCAATCGTATGGCAGGGGAATGTGGGAGCAGTACTTC.